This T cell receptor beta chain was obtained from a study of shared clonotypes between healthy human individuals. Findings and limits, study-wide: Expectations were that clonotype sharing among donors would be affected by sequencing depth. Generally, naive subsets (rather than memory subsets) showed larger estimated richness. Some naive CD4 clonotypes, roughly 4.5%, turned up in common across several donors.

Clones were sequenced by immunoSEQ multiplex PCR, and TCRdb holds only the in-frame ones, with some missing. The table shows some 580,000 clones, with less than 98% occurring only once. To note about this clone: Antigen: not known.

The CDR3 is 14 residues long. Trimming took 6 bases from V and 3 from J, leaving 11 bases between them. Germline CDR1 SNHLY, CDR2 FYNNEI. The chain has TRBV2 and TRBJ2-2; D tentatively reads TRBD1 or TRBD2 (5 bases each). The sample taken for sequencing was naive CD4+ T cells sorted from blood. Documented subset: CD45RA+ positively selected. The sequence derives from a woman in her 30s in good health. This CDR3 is CASSWDGDTGELFF. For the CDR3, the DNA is TGTGCCAGCAGCTGGGACGGGGACACCGGGGAGCTGTTTTTT.